The 2 T cell receptor beta chains below come from one sample, sequenced in a study of CD8 T cells in Susac syndrome. When the RNA was reverse transcribed, random hexamers were used with an input of roughly 0.45 to 1 ug. TCRdb itself ran the immunoSEQ multiplex PCR reads through MiXCR, one entry per CDR3 protein. Of some 160,000 distinct CDR3 sequences listed, around 90% are singletons. The specimen sequenced was CD4+ T cells from PBMCs. The receptors were gathered from a human donor in good health.

The V and J genes are TRBV29-1 and TRBJ2-1; 7 nucleotides match TRBD2. Germline V gives CDR1 SQVTM, CDR2 ANQGSEA. Trimming cost V 3 bases and J 4 bases; bases outside gene matches: 12. This CDR3 contains 16 residues. CDR3 coding DNA: TGCAGCGTTGAGGGGGGGGTGCTAGCGTCGTACAATGAGCAGTTCTTC. It specifies CSVEGGVLASYNEQFF.

The V gene is TRBV28, the J gene TRBJ2-5; D is uncertain. CDR1 and CDR2 (germline): MDHEN, SYDVKM. V was cut by 6 bases and J by 0 bases, with 11 bases left in between. CDR3 length: 14 residues. CDR3 sequence: CASRGWSYQETQYF. The CDR3 coding sequence is TGTGCCAGCAGAGGTTGGTCGTACCAAGAGACCCAGTACTTC.